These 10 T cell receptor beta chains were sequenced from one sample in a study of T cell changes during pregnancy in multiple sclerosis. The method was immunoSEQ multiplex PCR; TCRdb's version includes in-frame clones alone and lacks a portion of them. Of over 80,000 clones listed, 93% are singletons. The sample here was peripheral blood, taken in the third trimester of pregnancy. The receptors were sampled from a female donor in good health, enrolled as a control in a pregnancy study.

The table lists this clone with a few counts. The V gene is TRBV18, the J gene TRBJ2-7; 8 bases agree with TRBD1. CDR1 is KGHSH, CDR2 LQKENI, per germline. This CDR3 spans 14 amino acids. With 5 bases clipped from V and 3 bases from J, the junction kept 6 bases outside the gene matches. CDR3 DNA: TGTGCCAGCTCAGGGGGACAGGCGGGCTACGAGCAGTACTTC. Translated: CASSGGQAGYEQYF.

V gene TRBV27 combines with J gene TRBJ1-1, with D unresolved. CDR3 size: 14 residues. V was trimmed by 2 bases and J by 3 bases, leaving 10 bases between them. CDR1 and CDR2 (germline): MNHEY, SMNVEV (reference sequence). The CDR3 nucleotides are TGTGCCAGCAGTTTACTACTGTCGGACACTGAAGCTTTCTTT. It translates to CASSLLLSDTEAFF.

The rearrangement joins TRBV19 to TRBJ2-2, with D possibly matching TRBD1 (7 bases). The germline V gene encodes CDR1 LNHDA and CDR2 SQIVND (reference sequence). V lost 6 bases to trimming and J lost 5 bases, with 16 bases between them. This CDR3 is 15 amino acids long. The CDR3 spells CASSPTGTSTGELFF. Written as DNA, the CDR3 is TGTGCCAGTAGCCCGACAGGGACTTCGACCGGGGAGCTGTTTTTT. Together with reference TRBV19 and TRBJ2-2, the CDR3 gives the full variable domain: DGGITQSPKYLFRKEGQNVTLSCEQNLNHDAMYWYRQDPGQGLRLIYYSQIVNDFQKGDIAEGYSVSREKKESFPLTVTSAQKNPTAFYLCASSPTGTSTGELFFGEGSRLTVL.

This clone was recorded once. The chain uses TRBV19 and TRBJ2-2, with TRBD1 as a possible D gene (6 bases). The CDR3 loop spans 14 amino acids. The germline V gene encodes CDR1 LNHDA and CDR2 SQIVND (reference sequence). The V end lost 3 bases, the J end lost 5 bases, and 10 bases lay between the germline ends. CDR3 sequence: CASSIRGRTGELFF. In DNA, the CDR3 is TGTGCCAGTAGTATCAGGGGAAGGACCGGGGAGCTGTTTTTT. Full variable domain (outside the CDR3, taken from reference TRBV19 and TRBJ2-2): DGGITQSPKYLFRKEGQNVTLSCEQNLNHDAMYWYRQDPGQGLRLIYYSQIVNDFQKGDIAEGYSVSREKKESFPLTVTSAQKNPTAFYLCASSIRGRTGELFFGEGSRLTVL.

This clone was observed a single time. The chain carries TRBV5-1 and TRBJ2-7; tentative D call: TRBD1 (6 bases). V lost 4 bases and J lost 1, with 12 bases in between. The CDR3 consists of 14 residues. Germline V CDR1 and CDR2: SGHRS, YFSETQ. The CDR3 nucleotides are TGCGCCAGCAGCCGAAATACAGGGTCCTACGAGCAGTACTTC. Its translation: CASSRNTGSYEQYF.

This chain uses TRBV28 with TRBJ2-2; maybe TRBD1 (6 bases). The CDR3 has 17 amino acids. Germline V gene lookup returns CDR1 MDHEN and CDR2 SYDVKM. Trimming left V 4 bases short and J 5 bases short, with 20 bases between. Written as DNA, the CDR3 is TGTGCCAGCAGTTCGATTGCGACAGGCCGTGGGACCGGGGAGCTGTTTTTT. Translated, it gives CASSSIATGRGTGELFF.

In nucleotides, the CDR3 is TGTGCCAGCAAACCAGTCGGACAGACAAATGAAAAACTGTTTTTT. Encoded protein: CASKPVGQTNEKLFF. The rearrangement uses TRBV28 and TRBJ1-4; D may be TRBD1 (6 bases). The CDR3 extends over 15 amino acids. In germline, CDR1 is MDHEN, CDR2 SYDVKM. V was cut by 7 bases and J by 5 bases, with 17 bases left in between.

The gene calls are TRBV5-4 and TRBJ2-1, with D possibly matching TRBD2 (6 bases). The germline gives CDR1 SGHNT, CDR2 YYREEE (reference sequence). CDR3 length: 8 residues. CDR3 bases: TGTTGCGGGAACCTGCAGTTCTTC. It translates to CCGNLQFF.

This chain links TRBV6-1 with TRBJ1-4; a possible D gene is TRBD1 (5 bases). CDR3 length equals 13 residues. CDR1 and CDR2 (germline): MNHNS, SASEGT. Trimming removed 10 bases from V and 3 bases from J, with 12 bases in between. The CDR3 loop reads CATSDRPNEKLFF. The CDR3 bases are TGTGCCACCTCAGACAGACCTAATGAAAAACTGTTTTTT.

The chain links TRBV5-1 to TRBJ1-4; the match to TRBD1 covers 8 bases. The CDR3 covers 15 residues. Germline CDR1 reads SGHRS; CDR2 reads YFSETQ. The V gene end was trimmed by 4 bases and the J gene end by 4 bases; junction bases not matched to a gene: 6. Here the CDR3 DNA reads TGCGCCAGCAGCCCAAGGACAGGGATTAATGAAAAACTGTTTTTT. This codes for CASSPRTGINEKLFF.